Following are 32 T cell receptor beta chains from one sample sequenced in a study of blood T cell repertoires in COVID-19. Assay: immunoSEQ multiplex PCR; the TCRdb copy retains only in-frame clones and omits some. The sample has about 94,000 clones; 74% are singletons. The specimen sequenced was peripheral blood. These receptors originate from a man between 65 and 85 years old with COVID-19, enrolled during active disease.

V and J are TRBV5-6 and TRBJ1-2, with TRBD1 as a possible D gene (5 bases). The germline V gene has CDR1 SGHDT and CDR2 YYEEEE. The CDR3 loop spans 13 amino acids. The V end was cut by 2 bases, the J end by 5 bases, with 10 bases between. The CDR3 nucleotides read TGTGCCAGCAGCTTTTCTCCAGGGTATGGCTACACCTTC. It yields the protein CASSFSPGYGYTF.

The DNA of the CDR3 is TGTGCCAGCAGTTCCGACAATCGGAATCAGCCCCAGCATTTT. The encoded protein is CASSSDNRNQPQHF. This chain joins TRBV2 and TRBJ1-5; D remains unclear. Trimming left V 5 bases short and J 4 bases short, with 12 bases between. The germline V gene encodes CDR1 SNHLY and CDR2 FYNNEI. The CDR3 is made up of 14 amino acids.

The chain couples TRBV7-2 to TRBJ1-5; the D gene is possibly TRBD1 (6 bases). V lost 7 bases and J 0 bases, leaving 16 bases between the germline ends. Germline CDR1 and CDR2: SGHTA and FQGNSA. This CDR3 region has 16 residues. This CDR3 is CASNLLGAGSNQPQHF. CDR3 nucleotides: TGTGCCAGCAATCTATTGGGGGCGGGTAGCAATCAGCCCCAGCATTTT.

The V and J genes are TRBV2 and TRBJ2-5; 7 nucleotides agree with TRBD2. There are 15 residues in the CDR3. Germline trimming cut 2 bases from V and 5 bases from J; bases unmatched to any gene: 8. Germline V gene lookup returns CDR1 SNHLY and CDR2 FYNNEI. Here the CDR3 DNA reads TGTGCCAGCAGTGAAAGGGGAGGGGTTTCCGAGACCCAGTACTTC. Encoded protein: CASSERGGVSETQYF.

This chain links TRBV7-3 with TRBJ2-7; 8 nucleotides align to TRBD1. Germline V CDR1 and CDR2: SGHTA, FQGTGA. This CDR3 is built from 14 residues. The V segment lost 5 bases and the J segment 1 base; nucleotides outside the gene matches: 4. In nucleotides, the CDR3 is TGTGCCAGCAGCCCCGGGACAGGTTCCTACGAGCAGTACTTC. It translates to CASSPGTGSYEQYF.

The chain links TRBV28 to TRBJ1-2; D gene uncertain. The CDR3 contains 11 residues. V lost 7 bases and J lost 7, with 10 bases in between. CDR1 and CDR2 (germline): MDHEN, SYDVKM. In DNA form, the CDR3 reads TGTGCCAGCAAGGAAGGCGGTGGCTACACCTTC. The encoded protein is CASKEGGGYTF.

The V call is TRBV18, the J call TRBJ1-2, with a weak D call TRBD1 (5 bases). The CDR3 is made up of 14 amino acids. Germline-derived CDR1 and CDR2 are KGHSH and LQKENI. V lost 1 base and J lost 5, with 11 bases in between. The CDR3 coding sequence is TGTGCCAGCTCACCACAAGCGGAGGGGTATGGCTACACCTTC. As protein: CASSPQAEGYGYTF.

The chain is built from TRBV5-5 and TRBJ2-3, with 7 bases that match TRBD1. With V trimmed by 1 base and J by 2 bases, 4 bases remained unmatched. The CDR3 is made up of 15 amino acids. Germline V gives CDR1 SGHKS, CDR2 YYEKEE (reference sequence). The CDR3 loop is CASSLTGAITDTQYF. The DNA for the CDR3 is TGTGCCAGCAGCTTGACAGGGGCTATCACAGATACGCAGTATTTT. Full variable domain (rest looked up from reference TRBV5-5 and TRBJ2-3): DAGVTQSPTHLIKTRGQQVTLRCSPISGHKSVSWYQQVLGQGPQFIFQYYEKEERGRGNFPDRFSARQFPNYSSELNVNALLLGDSALYLCASSLTGAITDTQYFGPGTRLTVL.

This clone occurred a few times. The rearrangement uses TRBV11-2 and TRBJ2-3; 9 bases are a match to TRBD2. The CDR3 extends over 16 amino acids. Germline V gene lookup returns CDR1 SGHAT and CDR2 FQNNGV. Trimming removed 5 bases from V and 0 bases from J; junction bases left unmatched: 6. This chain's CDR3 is CASSAGRGGSTDTQYF. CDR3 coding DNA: TGTGCCAGCAGCGCGGGGCGGGGGGGAAGCACAGATACGCAGTATTTT.

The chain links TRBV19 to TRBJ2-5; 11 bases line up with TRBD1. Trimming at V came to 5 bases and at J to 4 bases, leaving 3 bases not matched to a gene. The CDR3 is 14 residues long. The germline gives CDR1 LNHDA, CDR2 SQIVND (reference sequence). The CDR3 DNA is TGTGCCAGTAGTTTGGGACAGGGGGTAGAGACCCAGTACTTC. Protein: CASSLGQGVETQYF. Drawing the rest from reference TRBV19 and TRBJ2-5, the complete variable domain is DGGITQSPKYLFRKEGQNVTLSCEQNLNHDAMYWYRQDPGQGLRLIYYSQIVNDFQKGDIAEGYSVSREKKESFPLTVTSAQKNPTAFYLCASSLGQGVETQYFGPGTRLLVL.

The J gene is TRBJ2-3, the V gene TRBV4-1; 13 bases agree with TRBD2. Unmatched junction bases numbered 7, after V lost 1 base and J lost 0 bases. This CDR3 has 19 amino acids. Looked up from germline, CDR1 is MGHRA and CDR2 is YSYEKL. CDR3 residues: CASSQGLAGGAASTDTQYF. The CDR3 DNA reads TGCGCCAGCAGCCAAGGACTAGCGGGAGGTGCCGCTAGCACAGATACGCAGTATTTT.

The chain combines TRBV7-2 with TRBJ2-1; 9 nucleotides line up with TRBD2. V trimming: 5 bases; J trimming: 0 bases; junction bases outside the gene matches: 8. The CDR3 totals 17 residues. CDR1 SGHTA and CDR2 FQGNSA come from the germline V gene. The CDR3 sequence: CASSRRLAASSYNEQFF. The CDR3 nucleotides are TGTGCCAGCAGCCGGCGACTAGCGGCCAGCTCCTACAATGAGCAGTTCTTC.

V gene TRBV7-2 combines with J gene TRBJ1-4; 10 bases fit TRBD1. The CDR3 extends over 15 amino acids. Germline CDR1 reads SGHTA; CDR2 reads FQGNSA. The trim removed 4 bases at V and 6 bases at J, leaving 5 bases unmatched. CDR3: CASSYSGTGDEKLFF. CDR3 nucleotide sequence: TGTGCCAGCAGCTATTCCGGGACAGGGGATGAAAAACTGTTTTTT.

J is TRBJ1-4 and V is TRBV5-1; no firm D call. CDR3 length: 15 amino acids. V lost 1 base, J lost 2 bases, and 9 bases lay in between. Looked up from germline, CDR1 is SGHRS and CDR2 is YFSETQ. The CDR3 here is CASSLSGDTNEKLFF. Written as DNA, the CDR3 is TGCGCCAGCAGCTTGTCGGGAGATACTAATGAAAAACTGTTTTTT.

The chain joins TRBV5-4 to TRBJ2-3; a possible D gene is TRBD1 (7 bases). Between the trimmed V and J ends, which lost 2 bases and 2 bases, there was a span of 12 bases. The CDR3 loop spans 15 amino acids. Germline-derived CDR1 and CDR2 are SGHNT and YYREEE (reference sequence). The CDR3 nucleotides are TGTGCCAGCAGCTTCAGGGGGGACGTCACAGATACGCAGTATTTT. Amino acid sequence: CASSFRGDVTDTQYF.

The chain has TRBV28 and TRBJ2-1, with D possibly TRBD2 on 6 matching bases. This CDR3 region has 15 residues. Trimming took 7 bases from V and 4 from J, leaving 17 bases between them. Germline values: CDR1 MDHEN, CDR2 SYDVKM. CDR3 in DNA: TGTGCCAGCACCCTAGGAGGGCGGGTTTACAATGAGCAGTTCTTC. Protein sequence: CASTLGGRVYNEQFF.

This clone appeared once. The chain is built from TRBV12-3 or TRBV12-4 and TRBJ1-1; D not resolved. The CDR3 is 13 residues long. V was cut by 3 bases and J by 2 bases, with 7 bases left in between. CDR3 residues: CASSFILNTEAFF. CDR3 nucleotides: TGTGCCAGCAGTTTTATCCTTAACACTGAAGCTTTCTTT.

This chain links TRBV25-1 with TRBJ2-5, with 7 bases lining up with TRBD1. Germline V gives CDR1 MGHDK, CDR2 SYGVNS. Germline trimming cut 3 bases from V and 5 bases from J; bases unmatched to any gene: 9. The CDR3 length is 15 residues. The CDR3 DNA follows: TGTGCCAGCAGTGACCCCCGACAGGGTCGGGAGACCCAGTACTTC. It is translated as CASSDPRQGRETQYF.

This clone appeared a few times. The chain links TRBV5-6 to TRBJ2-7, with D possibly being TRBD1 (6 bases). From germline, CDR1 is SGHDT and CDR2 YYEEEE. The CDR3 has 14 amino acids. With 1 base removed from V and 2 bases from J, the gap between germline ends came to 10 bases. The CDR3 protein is CASSLPGVAYEQYF. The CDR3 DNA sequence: TGTGCCAGCAGCTTGCCAGGGGTGGCCTACGAGCAGTACTTC.

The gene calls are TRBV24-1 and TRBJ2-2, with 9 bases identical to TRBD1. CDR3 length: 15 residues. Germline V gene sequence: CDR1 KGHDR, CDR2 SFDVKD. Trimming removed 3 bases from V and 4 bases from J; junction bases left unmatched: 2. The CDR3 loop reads CATSDTGGLTGELFF. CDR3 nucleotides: TGTGCCACCAGTGATACAGGGGGCCTCACCGGGGAGCTGTTTTTT.

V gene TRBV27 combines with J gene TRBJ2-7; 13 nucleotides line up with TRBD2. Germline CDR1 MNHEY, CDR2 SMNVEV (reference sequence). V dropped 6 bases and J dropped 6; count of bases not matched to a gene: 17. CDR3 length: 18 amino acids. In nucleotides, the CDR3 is TGTGCCAGCAGCCGGGGGACTAGCGGGAAACCTCCCCTAGGCGAGCAGTACTTC. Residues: CASSRGTSGKPPLGEQYF.

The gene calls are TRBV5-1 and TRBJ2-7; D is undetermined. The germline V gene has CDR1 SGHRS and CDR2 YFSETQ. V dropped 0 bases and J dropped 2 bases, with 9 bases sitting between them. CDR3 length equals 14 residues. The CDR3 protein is CASSLVTSAYEQYF. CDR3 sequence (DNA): TGCGCCAGCAGCTTGGTTACGAGCGCCTACGAGCAGTACTTC.

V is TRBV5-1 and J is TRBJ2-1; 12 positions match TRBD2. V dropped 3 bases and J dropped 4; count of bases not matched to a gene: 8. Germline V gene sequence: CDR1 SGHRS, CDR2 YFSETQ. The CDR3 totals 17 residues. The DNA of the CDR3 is TGCGCCAGCAGCTCGGGGGGCCTAGCGGGAGGGTACAATGAGCAGTTCTTC. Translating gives CASSSGGLAGGYNEQFF.

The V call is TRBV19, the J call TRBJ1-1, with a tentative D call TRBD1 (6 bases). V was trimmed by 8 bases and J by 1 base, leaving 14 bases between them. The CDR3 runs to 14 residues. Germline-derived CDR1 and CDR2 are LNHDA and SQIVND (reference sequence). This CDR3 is CASEKGDPNTEAFF. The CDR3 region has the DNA TGTGCCAGTGAGAAGGGGGACCCGAACACTGAAGCTTTCTTT.

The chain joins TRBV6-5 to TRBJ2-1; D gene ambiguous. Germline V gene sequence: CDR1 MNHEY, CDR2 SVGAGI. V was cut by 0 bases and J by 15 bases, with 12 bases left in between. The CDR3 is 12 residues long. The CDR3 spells CASSYSRTKLFF. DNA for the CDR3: TGTGCCAGCAGTTACTCGAGAACTAAGCTGTTCTTC.

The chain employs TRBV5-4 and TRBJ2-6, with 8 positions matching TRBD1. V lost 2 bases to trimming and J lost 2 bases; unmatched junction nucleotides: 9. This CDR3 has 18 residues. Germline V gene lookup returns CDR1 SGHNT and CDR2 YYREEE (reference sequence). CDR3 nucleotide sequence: TGTGCCAGCAGCTTCCCGGGACAGGTTATCGCTGGGGCCAACGTCCTGACTTTC. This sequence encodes CASSFPGQVIAGANVLTF.

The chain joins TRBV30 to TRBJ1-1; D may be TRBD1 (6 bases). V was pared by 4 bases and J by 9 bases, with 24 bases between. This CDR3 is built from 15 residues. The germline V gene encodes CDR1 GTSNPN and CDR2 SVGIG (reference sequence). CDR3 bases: TGTGCCTGGAACTCCCTACAGGGAGAAGCTGAGCAAGCTTTCTTT. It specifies CAWNSLQGEAEQAFF.

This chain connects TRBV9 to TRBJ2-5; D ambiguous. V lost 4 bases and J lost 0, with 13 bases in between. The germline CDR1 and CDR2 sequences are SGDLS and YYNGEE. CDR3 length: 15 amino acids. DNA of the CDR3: TGTGCCAGCAGCCCGAGAATAGCCAACCAAGAGACCCAGTACTTC. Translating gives CASSPRIANQETQYF.

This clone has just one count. The CDR3 reads CASSAGTGTYGYTF. The DNA of the CDR3 is TGTGCCAGCAGCGCCGGTACAGGGACCTATGGCTACACCTTC. The rearrangement joins TRBV7-9 to TRBJ1-2; the D gene is possibly TRBD1 (6 bases). This CDR3 spans 14 amino acids. V gave up 5 bases and J gave up 4 bases, with 14 bases separating them. The germline gives CDR1 SEHNR, CDR2 FQNEAQ (reference sequence).

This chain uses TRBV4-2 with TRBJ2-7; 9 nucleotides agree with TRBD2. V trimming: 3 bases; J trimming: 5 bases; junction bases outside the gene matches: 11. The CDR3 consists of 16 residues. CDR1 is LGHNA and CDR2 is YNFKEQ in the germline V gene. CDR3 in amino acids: CASSQAWREGRNEQYF. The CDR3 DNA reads TGTGCCAGCAGCCAGGCCTGGCGGGAGGGCCGAAACGAGCAGTACTTC.

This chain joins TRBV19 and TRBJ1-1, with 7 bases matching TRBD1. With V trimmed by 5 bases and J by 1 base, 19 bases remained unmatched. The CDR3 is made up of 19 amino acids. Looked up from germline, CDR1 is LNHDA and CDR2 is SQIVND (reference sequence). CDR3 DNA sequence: TGTGCCAGTAGTCCCCCCCTTGGTACGGACAGGTGGAAGAACACTGAAGCTTTCTTT. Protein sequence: CASSPPLGTDRWKNTEAFF.

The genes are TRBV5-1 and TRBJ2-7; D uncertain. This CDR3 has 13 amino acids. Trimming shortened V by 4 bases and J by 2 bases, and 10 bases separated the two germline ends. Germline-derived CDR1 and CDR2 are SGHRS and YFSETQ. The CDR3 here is CASSPADTYEQYF. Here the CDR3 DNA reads TGCGCCAGCAGCCCCGCGGATACCTACGAGCAGTACTTC.